This entry lists 8 T cell receptor beta chains sequenced from one sample in a study of tumor-infiltrating lymphocytes in primary liver carcinoma. Co-extracting RNA and DNA was done with roughly 17-31 mg of unsorted bulk tissue as input. TCR beta cDNA was prepared out of around 460 ng total RNA by means of a constant-region primer. ARM-PCR was slightly modified, and three nested multiplex PCR rounds with it gave rise to the TCR beta libraries. It was with TRBV1-TRBV30 forward primers and a C-beta reverse primer that the first two PCR rounds were run, at 10 cycles each. Using its own MiXCR run on the multiplex PCR reads, TCRdb lists one record per CDR3 protein. The table records approximately 42,000 distinct CDR3 sequences, 75% of them present only once. Sequenced material: tumor-adjacent normal liver tissue. All receptors derive from a woman younger than 45 with primary liver carcinoma and hepatitis B virus infection.

This chain connects TRBV4-2 to TRBJ2-7, with D possibly TRBD1 on 6 matching bases. Trimming left V 0 bases short and J 6 bases short, with 21 bases between. Germline values: CDR1 LGHNA, CDR2 YNFKEQ. The CDR3 runs to 17 residues. The CDR3 bases are TGTGCCAGCAGCCAAGATGGCCGGGACACGAGCCCCTTCGAGCAGTACTTC. It yields the protein CASSQDGRDTSPFEQYF.

The CDR3 nucleotides read TGTGCCAGCAGTTTAGGGAACAATCAGCCCCAGCATTTT. This encodes CASSLGNNQPQHF. V is TRBV12-3 or TRBV12-4 and J is TRBJ1-5, with D hard to call. The germline V and J ends were trimmed by 1 base and 3 bases, with 4 bases remaining between them. CDR3 length: 13 residues.

This clonotype was counted a single time. A read error may account for a junction end that differs from germline. The rearrangement uses TRBV7-3 and TRBJ2-6, with D maybe TRBD1 (6 bases). CDR1 is SGHTA and CDR2 is FQGTGA in the germline V gene. The CDR3 loop spans 17 amino acids. DNA for the CDR3: TGTGCCAGCAGGGATCACAGGGAGCTCTCTTGGGCCAACGTCCTGACTTTC. This gives the protein CASRDHRELSWANVLTF. The complete variable domain, with remaining parts taken from reference TRBV7-3 and TRBJ2-6, reads GAGVSQTPSNKVTEKGKYVELRCDPISGHTALYWYRQSLGQGPEFLIYFQGTGAADDSGLPNDRFFAVRPEGSVSTLKIQRTERGDSAVYLCASRDHRELSWANVLTFGAGSRLTVL.

The chain links TRBV2 to TRBJ1-2; 9 nucleotides agree with TRBD1. Germline V gene data show CDR1 as SNHLY and CDR2 as FYNNEI. CDR3 size: 13 residues. Trimming at V came to 5 bases and at J to 4 bases, leaving 2 bases not matched to a gene. The CDR3 loop reads CASSRGQGYGYTF. DNA of the CDR3: TGTGCCAGCAGTAGGGGACAGGGCTATGGCTACACCTTC.

This clonotype rates as large. The chain employs TRBV10-3 and TRBJ1-3; D unresolved. V shed 0 bases and J shed 1 base, with 4 bases lying between them. The CDR3 spans 14 residues. CDR1 is ENHRY, CDR2 SYGVKD, per germline. CDR3 in DNA: TGTGCCATCAGTGAGTCAGTTTCTGGAAACACCATATATTTT. Its protein is CAISESVSGNTIYF.

The V and J genes are TRBV28 and TRBJ2-1, with a tentative D call TRBD2 (7 bases). CDR3 length: 15 amino acids. V lost 8 bases to trimming and J lost 7 bases, with 21 bases between them. Germline CDR1 is MDHEN and CDR2 is SYDVKM. CDR3: CASGGRGSVWNEQFF. In DNA form, the CDR3 reads TGTGCCAGCGGGGGGCGCGGGAGTGTCTGGAATGAGCAGTTCTTC.

Concerning this clonotype: One junction end disagrees with the germline gene, perhaps due to a read error. V and J are TRBV29-1 and TRBJ2-2; 11 nucleotides agree with TRBD2. Germline values: CDR1 SQVTM, CDR2 ANQGSEA. This CDR3 contains 18 residues. The CDR3 sequence is CSVDEGTSGEDSTGELFF. The DNA for the CDR3 is TGCAGTGTTGATGAGGGGACTAGCGGAGAGGACAGCACCGGGGAGCTGTTTTTT.

This clonotype showed up just once. In this CDR3 the conserved last residue, phenylalanine or tryptophan, is missing, so a read error is likely. It is unclear where the CDR3 begins or ends on the DNA, so no DNA is shown, and the CDR3 is as TCRdb lists it. Here the CDR3 reads CTSSPGTEAFI. The chain uses TRBV11-2 and TRBJ1-1; TRBD1, the table's D call, was not compared with the DNA. Germline assignment: CDR1 SGHAT and CDR2 FQNNGV. Both ends counted, the CDR3 spans 11 residues.